This T cell receptor (beta chain) was identified during a study of shared clonotypes between healthy human individuals. Study background: CD4 naive cells filled three plates per donor, CD4 memory three, CD8 naive two and CD8 memory one.

In regard to this clone: No antigen is known for it.

This CDR3 comprises 14 residues. V was shortened by 5 bases and J by 4 bases, with 15 bases between the two germline ends. CDR1 and CDR2 (germline): SGHAT, FQNNGV. The assay was immunoSEQ multiplex PCR, and TCRdb's table has in-frame clones only and misses some. Among some 2,000,000 clones, approximately 96% were seen once, and the ten largest hold around 0.13%. General study results and limits: Among donors, clonotype sharing was expected to be affected by sequencing depth. When naive CD4 clonotypes were compared across several donors, about 4.9% were shared.

The sample taken for sequencing was naive CD4+ T cells sorted from blood. Subset meaning: CD45RA+ positively selected. The chain joins TRBV11-2 to TRBJ2-7; D tentatively fits TRBD1 or TRBD2 (5 bases each). The sequence derives from a man in his late teens or twenties in good health. CDR3 residues: CASSQPGRGYEQYF. In DNA form, the CDR3 reads TGTGCCAGCAGCCAGCCGGGGCGCGGTTACGAGCAGTACTTC.